Listed below are T cell receptor beta chains from one sample, sequenced in a study of cytomegalovirus exposure and HLA in healthy donors. Only in-frame clones appear in the TCRdb table, and some are missing; sequencing was by immunoSEQ multiplex PCR. In all, the sample yields approximately 37,000 clones. Sequenced material: PBMCs. The receptors shown here come from a male donor in good health and CMV-seronegative. The CDR3 runs from the conserved cysteine through the conserved F or W.

v_gene: TRBV5-1; len: 14; CDR3aa: CASSLDFGGRELFF
v_gene: TRBV4-2; len: 17; CDR3aa: CASSQDGGDRGWEKLFF
v_gene: TRBV5-1; len: 13; CDR3aa: CASAPLGGVGYTF
v_gene: TRBV6-9; len: 12; CDR3aa: CARGNGNQPQHF
v_gene: TRBV5-8; len: 14; CDR3aa: CASSLGDYTGELFF
v_gene: TRBV5-6; len: 14; CDR3aa: CASSFGVIGNTIYF
v_gene: TRBV6-5; len: 15; CDR3aa: CASSLLRNGNTEAFF
v_gene: TRBV11-2; len: 12; CDR3aa: CASSLDRYEQYF
v_gene: TRBV11-2; len: 13; CDR3aa: CASSYPGNSPLHF
v_gene: TRBV28; len: 15; CDR3aa: CASRELSARNTEAFF
v_gene: TRBV7-9; len: 17; CDR3aa: CASSVPGGSGRTDTQYF
v_gene: TRBV2; len: 12; CDR3aa: CASTTGGQPQHF
v_gene: TRBV5-6; len: 13; CDR3aa: CASSFSGGDEQYF
v_gene: TRBV7-9; len: 18; CDR3aa: CASSLLETSGVKRDTQYF
v_gene: TRBV29-1; len: 14; CDR3aa: CSVEGLGQGYEQYF
v_gene: TRBV4-1; len: 15; CDR3aa: CASRFRGQTTDTQYF
v_gene: TRBV6-6; len: 15; CDR3aa: CASSYSTVQPQPQHF
v_gene: TRBV27; len: 14; CDR3aa: CASRYAGRNEKLFF
v_gene: TRBV5-5; len: 14; CDR3aa: CASRPGTGNSPLHF
v_gene: TRBV7-2; len: 15; CDR3aa: CASSLGGSSYQPQHF